Listed below are T cell receptor beta chains from one sample, sequenced in a study of blood T cell repertoires in COVID-19. Assay: immunoSEQ multiplex PCR; the TCRdb copy retains only in-frame clones and omits some. The sample includes 100,000 to 150,000 clones, 87% of them seen just once. The sample was peripheral blood. These receptors all stem from a middle-aged man with active COVID-19. CDR3s include the opening cysteine and the closing phenylalanine or tryptophan. D genes are given only for firm matches. Not all rows give a size; the values are once, few, many and, for expanded clones, a class.

v_call,clone_size,j_call,d_call,cdr3_aa,cdr3_nt
TRBV5-1,once,TRBJ1-3,.,CASSERPQGSGNTIYF,TGCGCCAGCAGCGAACGCCCACAGGGATCTGGAAACACCATATATTTT
TRBV11-2,.,TRBJ1-1,.,CASSLAGKGTEAFF,TGTGCCAGCAGCTTAGCAGGTAAAGGCACTGAAGCTTTCTTT
TRBV3-1/TRBV3-2,.,TRBJ2-1,TRBD2,CASSRYRTSGTAVNEQFF,TGTGCCAGCAGCCGTTACCGGACTAGCGGCACTGCCGTCAATGAGCAGTTCTTC
TRBV30,.,TRBJ2-5,TRBD2,CAWSRWGGETQYF,TGTGCCTGGAGTAGGTGGGGAGGGGAGACCCAGTACTTC
TRBV28,few,TRBJ1-2,TRBD1,CASSAIGQGSYGYTF,TGTGCCAGCAGTGCCATCGGACAGGGGAGCTATGGCTACACCTTC
TRBV4-1,.,TRBJ1-2,.,CASSHPGWANYGYTF,TGCGCCAGCAGCCATCCAGGGTGGGCTAACTATGGCTACACCTTC
TRBV6-5,.,TRBJ1-2,.,CASSYSQGPYGYTF,TGTGCCAGCAGTTACTCCCAGGGCCCCTATGGCTACACCTTC
TRBV5-6,.,TRBJ1-3,.,CASSLAPAGNTIYF,TGTGCCAGCAGCTTGGCCCCAGCTGGAAACACCATATATTTT
TRBV6-5,.,TRBJ1-1,.,CASSFRGTEAFF,TGTGCCAGCAGTTTTCGGGGGACTGAAGCTTTCTTT
TRBV5-4,.,TRBJ2-1,.,CASSVSGQQWNEQFF,TGTGCCAGCAGCGTTAGCGGCCAGCAGTGGAATGAGCAGTTCTTC
TRBV5-1,.,TRBJ1-1,TRBD1,CATRRDRSNTEAFF,TGCGCCACCCGCCGGGACAGGTCAAACACTGAAGCTTTCTTT
TRBV7-2,.,TRBJ2-3,TRBD1,CASSPHRGYTQYF,TGTGCCAGCAGCCCGCACAGGGGCTATACGCAGTATTTT
TRBV20-1,.,TRBJ2-5,.,CSASGQETQYF,TGCAGTGCTAGCGGGCAAGAGACCCAGTACTTC
TRBV10-3,.,TRBJ1-3,TRBD1,CATSGQASFSGNTIYF,TGTGCCACGAGCGGACAGGCCTCTTTCTCTGGAAACACCATATATTTT
TRBV5-6,.,TRBJ1-1,.,CASSLRGGQGEAFF,TGTGCCAGCAGCTTGCGGGGGGGCCAGGGTGAAGCTTTCTTT
TRBV10-3,.,TRBJ2-2,TRBD2,CAISEWIPQRGTGELFF,TGTGCCATCAGTGAATGGATACCACAGCGGGGGACCGGGGAGCTGTTTTTT
TRBV10-3,.,TRBJ2-6,TRBD1,CAINSPGQSSGANVLTF,TGTGCCATCAACTCACCGGGACAGAGCTCTGGGGCCAACGTCCTGACTTTC
TRBV3-1/TRBV3-2,.,TRBJ1-1,TRBD1,CASSQAFGRGRTEAFF,TGTGCCAGCAGCCAGGCTTTTGGCAGGGGGAGAACTGAAGCTTTCTTT